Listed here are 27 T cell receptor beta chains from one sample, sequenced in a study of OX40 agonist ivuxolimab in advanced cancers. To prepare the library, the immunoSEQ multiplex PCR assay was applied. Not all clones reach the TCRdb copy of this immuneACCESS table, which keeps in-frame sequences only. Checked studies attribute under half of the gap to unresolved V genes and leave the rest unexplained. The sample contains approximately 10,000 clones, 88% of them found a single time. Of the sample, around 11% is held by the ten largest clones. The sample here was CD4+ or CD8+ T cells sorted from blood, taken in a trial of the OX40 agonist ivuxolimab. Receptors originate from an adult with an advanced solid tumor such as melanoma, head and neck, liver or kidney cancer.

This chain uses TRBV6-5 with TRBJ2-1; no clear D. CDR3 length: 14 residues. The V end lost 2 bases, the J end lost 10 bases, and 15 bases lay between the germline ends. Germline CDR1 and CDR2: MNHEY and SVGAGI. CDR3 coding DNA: TGTGCCAGCAGTTACCGGGTAGGCGGCGCGGAGCAGTTCTTC. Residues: CASSYRVGGAEQFF.

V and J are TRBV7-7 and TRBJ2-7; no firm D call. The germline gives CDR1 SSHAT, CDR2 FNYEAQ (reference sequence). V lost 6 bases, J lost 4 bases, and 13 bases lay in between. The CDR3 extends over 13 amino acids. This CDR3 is CASSRLGDYEQYF. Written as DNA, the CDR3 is TGTGCCAGCAGTAGACTGGGCGATTACGAGCAGTACTTC.

The CDR3 DNA reads TGTGCCATCAGTGAATCGACAGGGGGCAACTATGGCTACACCTTC. It specifies CAISESTGGNYGYTF. The chain recombines TRBV10-3 with TRBJ1-2; 10 nucleotides agree with TRBD1. CDR3 length equals 15 residues. The germline V gene encodes CDR1 ENHRY and CDR2 SYGVKD. The trim removed 3 bases at V and 2 bases at J, leaving 3 bases unmatched.

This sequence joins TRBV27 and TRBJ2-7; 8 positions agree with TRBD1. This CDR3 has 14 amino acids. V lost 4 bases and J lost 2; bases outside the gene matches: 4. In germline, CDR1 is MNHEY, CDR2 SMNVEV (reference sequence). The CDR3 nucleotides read TGTGCCAGCAGTTCCGGGACAGGCCCCTACGAGCAGTACTTC. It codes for CASSSGTGPYEQYF.

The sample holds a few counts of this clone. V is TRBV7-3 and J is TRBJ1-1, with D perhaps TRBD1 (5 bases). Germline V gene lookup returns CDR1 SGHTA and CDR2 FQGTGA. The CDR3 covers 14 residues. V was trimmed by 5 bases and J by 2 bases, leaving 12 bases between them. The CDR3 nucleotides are TGTGCCAGCAGCCCGGGACCATTTAACACTGAAGCTTTCTTT. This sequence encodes CASSPGPFNTEAFF.

CDR3 residues: CASSQDWWNTEAFF. In DNA form, the CDR3 reads TGTGCCAGCAGCCAAGATTGGTGGAACACTGAAGCTTTCTTT. The V gene is TRBV14, the J gene TRBJ1-1; no reliable D call. The germline V gene has CDR1 SGHDN and CDR2 FVKESK. Trimming took 0 bases from V and 1 from J, leaving 6 bases between them. This CDR3 is built from 14 residues.

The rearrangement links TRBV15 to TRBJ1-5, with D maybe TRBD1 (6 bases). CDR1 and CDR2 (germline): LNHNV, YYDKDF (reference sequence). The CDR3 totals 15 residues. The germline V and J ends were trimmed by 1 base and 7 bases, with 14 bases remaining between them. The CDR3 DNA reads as TGTGCCACCAGCAGAGCTCAGGGGCTAGGGCAGCCCCAGCATTTT. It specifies CATSRAQGLGQPQHF.

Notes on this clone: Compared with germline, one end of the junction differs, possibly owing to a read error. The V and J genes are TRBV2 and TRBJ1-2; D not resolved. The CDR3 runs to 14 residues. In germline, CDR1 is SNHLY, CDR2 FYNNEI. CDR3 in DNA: TGTGCCAGCGGTTCGGGCTTCCCTGACTATGACTACACCTTC. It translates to CASGSGFPDYDYTF.

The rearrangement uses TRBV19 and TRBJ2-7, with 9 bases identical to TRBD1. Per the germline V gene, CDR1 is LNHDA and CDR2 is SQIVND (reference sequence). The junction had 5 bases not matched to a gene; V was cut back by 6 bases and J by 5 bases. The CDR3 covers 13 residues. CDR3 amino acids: CASRTQGANEQYF. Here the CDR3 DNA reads TGTGCCAGTAGAACACAGGGGGCGAACGAGCAGTACTTC.

The CDR3 DNA reads TGTGCCAGAAGCGACCTGCGGCGGTCTGCAGACGCTGAAGCTTTCTTT. Protein sequence: CARSDLRRSADAEAFF. J is TRBJ1-1 and V is TRBV5-3; no definite D call. TRBV5-3 is designated an ORF whose function remains uncertain. The V end was cut by 4 bases, the J end by 6 bases, with 22 bases between. The CDR3 has 16 amino acids.

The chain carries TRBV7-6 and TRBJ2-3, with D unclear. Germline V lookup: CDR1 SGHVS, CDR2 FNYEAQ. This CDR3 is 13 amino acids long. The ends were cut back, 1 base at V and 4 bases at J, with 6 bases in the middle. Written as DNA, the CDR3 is TGTGCCAGCAGCTTAGGAAGGGCAGATACGCAGTATTTT. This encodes CASSLGRADTQYF.

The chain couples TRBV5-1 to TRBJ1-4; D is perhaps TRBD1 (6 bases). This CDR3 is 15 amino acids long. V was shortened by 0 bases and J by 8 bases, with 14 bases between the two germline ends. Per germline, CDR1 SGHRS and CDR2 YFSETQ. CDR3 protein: CASSLVQGPLEKLFF. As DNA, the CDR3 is TGCGCCAGCAGCTTGGTTCAGGGGCCCCTAGAAAAACTGTTTTTT.

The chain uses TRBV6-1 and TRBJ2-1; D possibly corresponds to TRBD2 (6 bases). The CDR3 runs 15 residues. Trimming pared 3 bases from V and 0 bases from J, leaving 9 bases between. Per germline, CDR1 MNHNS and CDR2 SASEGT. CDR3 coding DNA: TGTGCCAGCAGTGACAGCGGGCTCTCCTACAATGAGCAGTTCTTC. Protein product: CASSDSGLSYNEQFF.

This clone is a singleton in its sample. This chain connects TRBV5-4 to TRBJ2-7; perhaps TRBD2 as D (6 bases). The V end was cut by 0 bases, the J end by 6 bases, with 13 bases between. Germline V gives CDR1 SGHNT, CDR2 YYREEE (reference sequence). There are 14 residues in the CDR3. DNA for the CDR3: TGTGCCAGCAGCTTGGAAGCCAGGGAGGTCGAGCAGTACTTC. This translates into CASSLEAREVEQYF.

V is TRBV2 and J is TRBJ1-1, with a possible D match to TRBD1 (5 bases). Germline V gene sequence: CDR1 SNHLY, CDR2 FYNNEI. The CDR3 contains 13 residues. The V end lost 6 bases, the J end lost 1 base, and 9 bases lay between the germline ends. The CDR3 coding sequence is TGTGCCAGCAGGGATCAGGGGAACACTGAAGCTTTCTTT. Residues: CASRDQGNTEAFF.

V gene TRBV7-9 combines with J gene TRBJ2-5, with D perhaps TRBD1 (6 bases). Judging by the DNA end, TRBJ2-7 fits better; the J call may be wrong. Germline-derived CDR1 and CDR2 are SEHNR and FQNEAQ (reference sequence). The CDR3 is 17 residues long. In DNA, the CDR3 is TGTGCCAGCAGCCCAAGGGCAGGGGACAAGTTCTCCTACGAGCAGTACTTC. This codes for CASSPRAGDKFSYEQYF.

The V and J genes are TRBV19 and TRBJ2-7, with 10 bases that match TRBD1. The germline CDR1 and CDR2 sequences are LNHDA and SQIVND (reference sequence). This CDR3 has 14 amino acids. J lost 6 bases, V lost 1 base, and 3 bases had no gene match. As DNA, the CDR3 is TGTGCCAGTAGTATAGGGGACAGGGGCGGCGAGCAGTACTTC. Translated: CASSIGDRGGEQYF.

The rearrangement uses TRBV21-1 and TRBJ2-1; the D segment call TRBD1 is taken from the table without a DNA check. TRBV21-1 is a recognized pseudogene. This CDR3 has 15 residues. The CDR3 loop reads CASSKDGRVYNEQFF. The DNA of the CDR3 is TGTGCCAGCAGCAAGGATGGCAGGGTCTACAATGAGCAGTTCTTC.

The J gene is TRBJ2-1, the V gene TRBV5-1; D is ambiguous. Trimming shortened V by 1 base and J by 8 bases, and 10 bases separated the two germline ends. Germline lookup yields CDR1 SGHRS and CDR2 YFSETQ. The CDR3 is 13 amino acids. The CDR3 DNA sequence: TGCGCCAGCAGCTTGTGGGTACGCGATGAGCAGTTCTTC. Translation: CASSLWVRDEQFF.

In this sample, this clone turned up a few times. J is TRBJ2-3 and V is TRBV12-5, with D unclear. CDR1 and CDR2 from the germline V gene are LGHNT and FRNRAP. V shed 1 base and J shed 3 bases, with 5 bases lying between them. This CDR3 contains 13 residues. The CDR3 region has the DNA TGTGCTAGTGGTTTGGGACTGACAGATACGCAGTATTTT. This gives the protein CASGLGLTDTQYF.

The CDR3 sequence is CASSQVLAVQETQYF. CDR3 coding DNA: TGCGCCAGCAGCCAAGTCCTAGCGGTTCAAGAGACCCAGTACTTC. The genes are TRBV4-1 and TRBJ2-5; 7 bases align to TRBD2. The CDR3 extends over 15 amino acids. V trimming: 1 base; J trimming: 2 bases; junction bases outside the gene matches: 4. Germline CDR1 and CDR2: MGHRA and YSYEKL.

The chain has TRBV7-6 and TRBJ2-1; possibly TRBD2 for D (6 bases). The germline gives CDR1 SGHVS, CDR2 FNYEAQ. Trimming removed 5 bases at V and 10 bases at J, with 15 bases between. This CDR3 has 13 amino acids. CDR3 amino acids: CASSPGLAIEQFF. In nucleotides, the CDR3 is TGTGCCAGCAGCCCGGGACTGGCGATCGAGCAGTTCTTC.

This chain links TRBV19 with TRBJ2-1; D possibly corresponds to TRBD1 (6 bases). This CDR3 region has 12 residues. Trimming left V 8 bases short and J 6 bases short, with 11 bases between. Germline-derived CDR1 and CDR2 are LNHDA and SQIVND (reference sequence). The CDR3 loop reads CASGWGRNEQFF. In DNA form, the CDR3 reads TGTGCCAGTGGGTGGGGGCGCAATGAGCAGTTCTTC.

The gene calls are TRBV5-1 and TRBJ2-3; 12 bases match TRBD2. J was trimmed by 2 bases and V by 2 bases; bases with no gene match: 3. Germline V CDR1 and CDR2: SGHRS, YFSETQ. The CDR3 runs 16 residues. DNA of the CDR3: TGCGCCAGCAGCTTCGGACTAGCGGGGACCACAGATACGCAGTATTTT. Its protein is CASSFGLAGTTDTQYF.

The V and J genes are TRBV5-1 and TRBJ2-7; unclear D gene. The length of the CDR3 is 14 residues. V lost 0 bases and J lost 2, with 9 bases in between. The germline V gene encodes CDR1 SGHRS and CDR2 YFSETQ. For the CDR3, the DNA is TGCGCCAGCAGCTTGGACGACGAGGCCTACGAGCAGTACTTC. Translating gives CASSLDDEAYEQYF.

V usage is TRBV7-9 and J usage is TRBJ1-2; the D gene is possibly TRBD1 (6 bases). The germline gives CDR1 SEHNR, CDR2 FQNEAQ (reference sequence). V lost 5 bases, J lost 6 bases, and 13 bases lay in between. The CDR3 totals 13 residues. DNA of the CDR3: TGTGCCAGCAGCCCCACAGGGCTCCATGGCTACACCTTC. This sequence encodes CASSPTGLHGYTF.

The CDR3 nucleotides read TGTGCCAGCAGTCGTCTGCGGGGGGGAGCCGAGCAGTACTTC. This codes for CASSRLRGGAEQYF. The gene calls are TRBV11-2 and TRBJ2-7; 9 bases fit TRBD2. V was clipped by 6 bases and J by 6 bases; unmatched bases: 9. This CDR3 has 14 residues. CDR1 and CDR2 (germline): SGHAT, FQNNGV.